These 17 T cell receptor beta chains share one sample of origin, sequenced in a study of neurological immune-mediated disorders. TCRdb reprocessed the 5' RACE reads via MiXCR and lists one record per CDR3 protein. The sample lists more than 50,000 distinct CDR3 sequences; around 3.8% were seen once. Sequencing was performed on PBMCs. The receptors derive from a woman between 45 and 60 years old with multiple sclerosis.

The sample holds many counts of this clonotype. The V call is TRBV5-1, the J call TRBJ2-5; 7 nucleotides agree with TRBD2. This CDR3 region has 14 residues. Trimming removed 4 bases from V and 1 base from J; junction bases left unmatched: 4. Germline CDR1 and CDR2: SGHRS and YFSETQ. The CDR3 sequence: CASSGGTTQETQYF. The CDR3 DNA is TGCGCCAGCAGCGGCGGGACTACCCAAGAGACCCAGTACTTC. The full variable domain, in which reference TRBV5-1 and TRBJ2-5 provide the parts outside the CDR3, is KAGVTQTPRYLIKTRGQQVTLSCSPISGHRSVSWYQQTPGQGLQFLFEYFSETQRNKGNFPGRFSGRQFSNSRSEMNVSTLELGDSALYLCASSGGTTQETQYFGPGTRLLVL.

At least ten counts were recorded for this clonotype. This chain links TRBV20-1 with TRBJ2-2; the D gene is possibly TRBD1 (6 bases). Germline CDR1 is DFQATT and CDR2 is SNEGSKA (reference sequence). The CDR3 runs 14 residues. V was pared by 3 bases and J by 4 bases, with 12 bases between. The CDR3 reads CSARETRGTGELFF. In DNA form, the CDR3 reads TGCAGTGCTAGGGAGACCAGGGGCACCGGGGAGCTGTTTTTT.

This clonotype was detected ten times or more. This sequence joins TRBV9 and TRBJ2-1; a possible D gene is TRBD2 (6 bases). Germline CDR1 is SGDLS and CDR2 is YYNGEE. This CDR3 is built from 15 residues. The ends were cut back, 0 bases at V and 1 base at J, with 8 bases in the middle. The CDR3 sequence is CASSVGSGSYNEQFF. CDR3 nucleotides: TGTGCCAGCAGCGTAGGGAGCGGGTCCTACAATGAGCAGTTCTTC.

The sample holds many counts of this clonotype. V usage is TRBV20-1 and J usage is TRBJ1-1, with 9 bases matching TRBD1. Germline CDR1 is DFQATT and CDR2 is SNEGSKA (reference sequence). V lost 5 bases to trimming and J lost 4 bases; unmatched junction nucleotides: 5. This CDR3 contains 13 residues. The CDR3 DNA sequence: TGCAGTGCTGGACGACAGGGGGGCACTGAAGCTTTCTTT. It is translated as CSAGRQGGTEAFF.

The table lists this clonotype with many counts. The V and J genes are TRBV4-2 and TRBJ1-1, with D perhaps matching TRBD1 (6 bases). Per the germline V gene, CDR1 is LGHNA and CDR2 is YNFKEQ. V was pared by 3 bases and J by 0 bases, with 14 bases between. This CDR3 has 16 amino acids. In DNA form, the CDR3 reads TGTGCCAGCAGCCAGGATGCCGCAGGGGTGAACACTGAAGCTTTCTTT. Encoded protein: CASSQDAAGVNTEAFF.

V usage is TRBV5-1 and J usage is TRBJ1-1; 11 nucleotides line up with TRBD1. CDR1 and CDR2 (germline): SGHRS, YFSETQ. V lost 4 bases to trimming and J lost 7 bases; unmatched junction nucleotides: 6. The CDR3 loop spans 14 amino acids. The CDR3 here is CASSRTGGSNEAFF. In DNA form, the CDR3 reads TGCGCCAGCAGCCGGACAGGGGGCTCTAATGAAGCTTTCTTT. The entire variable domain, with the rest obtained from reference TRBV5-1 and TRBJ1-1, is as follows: KAGVTQTPRYLIKTRGQQVTLSCSPISGHRSVSWYQQTPGQGLQFLFEYFSETQRNKGNFPGRFSGRQFSNSRSEMNVSTLELGDSALYLCASSRTGGSNEAFFGQGTRLTVV.

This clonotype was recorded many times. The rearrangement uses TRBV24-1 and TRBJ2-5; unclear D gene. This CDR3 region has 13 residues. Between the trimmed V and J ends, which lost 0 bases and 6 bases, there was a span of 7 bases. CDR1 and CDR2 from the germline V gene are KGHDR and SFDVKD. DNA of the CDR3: TGTGCCACCAGTGATTTGATCGTCCAGACCCAGTACTTC. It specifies CATSDLIVQTQYF.

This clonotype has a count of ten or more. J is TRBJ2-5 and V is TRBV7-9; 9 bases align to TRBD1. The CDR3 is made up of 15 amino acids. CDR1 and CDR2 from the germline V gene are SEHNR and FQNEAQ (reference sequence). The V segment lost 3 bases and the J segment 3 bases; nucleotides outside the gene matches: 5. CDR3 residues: CASSFRTGAKETQYF. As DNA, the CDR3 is TGTGCCAGCAGCTTTCGGACAGGGGCAAAAGAGACCCAGTACTTC.

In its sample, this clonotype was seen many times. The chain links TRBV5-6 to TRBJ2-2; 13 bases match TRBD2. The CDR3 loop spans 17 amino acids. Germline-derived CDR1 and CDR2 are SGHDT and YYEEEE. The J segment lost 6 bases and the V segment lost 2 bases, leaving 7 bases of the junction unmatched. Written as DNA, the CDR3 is TGTGCCAGCAGCTTCCGTGGACTAGCGGGAGTACCCGGGGAGCTGTTTTTT. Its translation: CASSFRGLAGVPGELFF.

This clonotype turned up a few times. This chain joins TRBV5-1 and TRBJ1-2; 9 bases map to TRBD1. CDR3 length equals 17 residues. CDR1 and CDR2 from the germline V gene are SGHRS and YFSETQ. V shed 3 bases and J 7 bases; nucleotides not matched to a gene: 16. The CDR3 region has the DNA TGCGCCAGCAGCTCCCTAACAGGGGGCGGGGGGAGAACTGGCTACACCTTC. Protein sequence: CASSSLTGGGGRTGYTF.

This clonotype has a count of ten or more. The CDR3 DNA reads TGTGCCAGCAGCTTGGACAGCTTAAGGGACACTGAAGCTTTCTTT. It encodes CASSLDSLRDTEAFF. The V gene is TRBV5-8, the J gene TRBJ1-1, with D hard to call. The CDR3 is 15 amino acids. Per germline, CDR1 SGHTS and CDR2 YDEGEE. V was shortened by 0 bases and J by 3 bases, with 12 bases between the two germline ends.

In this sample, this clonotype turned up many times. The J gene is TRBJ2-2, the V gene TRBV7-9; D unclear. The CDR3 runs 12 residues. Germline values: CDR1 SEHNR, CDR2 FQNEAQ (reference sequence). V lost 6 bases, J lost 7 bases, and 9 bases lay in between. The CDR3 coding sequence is TGTGCCAGCAGTTCTGGGGTCGGGGAGCTGTTTTTT. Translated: CASSSGVGELFF.

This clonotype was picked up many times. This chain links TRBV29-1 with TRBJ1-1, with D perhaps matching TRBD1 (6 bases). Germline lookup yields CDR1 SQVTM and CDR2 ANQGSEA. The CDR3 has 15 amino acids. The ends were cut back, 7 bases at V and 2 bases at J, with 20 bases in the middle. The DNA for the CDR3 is TGCAGCGCGTCCCTCGGACAGACAAGAAACACTGAAGCTTTCTTT. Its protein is CSASLGQTRNTEAFF. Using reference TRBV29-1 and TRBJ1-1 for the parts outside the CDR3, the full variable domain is SAVISQKPSRDICQRGTSLTIQCQVDSQVTMMFWYRQQPGQSLTLIATANQGSEATYESGFVIDKFPISRPNLTFSTLTVSNMSPEDSSIYLCSASLGQTRNTEAFFGQGTRLTVV.

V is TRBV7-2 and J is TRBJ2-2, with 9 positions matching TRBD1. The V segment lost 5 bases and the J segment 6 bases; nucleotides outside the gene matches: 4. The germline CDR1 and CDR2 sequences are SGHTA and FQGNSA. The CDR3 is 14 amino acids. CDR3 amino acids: CASSIRQGAGELFF. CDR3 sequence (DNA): TGTGCCAGCAGCATAAGACAGGGGGCCGGGGAGCTGTTTTTT. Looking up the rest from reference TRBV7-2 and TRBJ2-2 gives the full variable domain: GAGVSQSPSNKVTEKGKDVELRCDPISGHTALYWYRQSLGQGLEFLIYFQGNSAPDKSGLPSDRFSAERTGGSVSTLTIQRTQQEDSAVYLCASSIRQGAGELFFGEGSRLTVL.

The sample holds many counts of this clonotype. CDR3 nucleotide sequence: TGCAGTGCTAGTCGCGGGGATGCCACCGGGGAGCTGTTTTTT. This codes for CSASRGDATGELFF. The chain couples TRBV20-1 to TRBJ2-2, with a possible D match to TRBD2 (6 bases). V lost 3 bases and J 4 bases, leaving 12 bases between the germline ends. Per the germline V gene, CDR1 is DFQATT and CDR2 is SNEGSKA (reference sequence). The CDR3 loop spans 14 amino acids.

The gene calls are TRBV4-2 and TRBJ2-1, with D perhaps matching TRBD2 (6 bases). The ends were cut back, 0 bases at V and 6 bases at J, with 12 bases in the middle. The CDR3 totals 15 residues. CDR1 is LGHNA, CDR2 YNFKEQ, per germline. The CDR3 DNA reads TGTGCCAGCAGCCAAGAGAACGACGGGGGCAATGAGCAGTTCTTC. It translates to CASSQENDGGNEQFF.

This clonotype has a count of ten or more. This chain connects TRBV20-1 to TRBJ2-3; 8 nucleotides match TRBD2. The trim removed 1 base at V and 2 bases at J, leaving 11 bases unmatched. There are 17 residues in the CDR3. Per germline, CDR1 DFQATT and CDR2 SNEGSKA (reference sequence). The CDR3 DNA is TGCAGTGCTAGAGTAACTAGCGGCGATTATAACACAGATACGCAGTATTTT. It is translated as CSARVTSGDYNTDTQYF.